This T cell receptor beta chain was recovered during a study of blood T cell repertoires in COVID-19. Study as a whole: From T cells, B-cell-depleted T cells, or PBMCs came the material, which was cDNA or gDNA.

Method: immunoSEQ multiplex PCR; TCRdb's copy keeps in-frame clones and lacks some. The sample lists tens of thousands of clones; 80% to 95% were seen once. The sequence came from a human donor in a cohort sampled during active COVID-19. Sample: peripheral blood.

CDR3 protein: CARARGSSGRANSEQFF. The CDR3 DNA sequence: TGTGCCAGAGCCCGGGGGTCTAGCGGGAGGGCCAATAGTGAGCAGTTCTTC. This chain uses TRBV21-1 with TRBJ2-1; TRBD2, the table's D call, was not compared with the DNA. TRBV21-1 is noted as a pseudogene. The CDR3 sequence is 17 residues long.